This is a list of T cell receptor beta chains from one sample in a study of cytomegalovirus exposure and HLA in healthy donors. Measured with immunoSEQ multiplex PCR; TCRdb has only the in-frame clones, and not every one. Among 110,000 or so clones listed, roughly 80% were seen once. The sequencing sample was made of PBMCs. The receptor set was obtained from a man in his fifties or sixties in good health and CMV-seropositive. The CDR3 runs from the conserved cysteine through the conserved F or W. D genes are given only for firm matches. Clone size appears in some rows only: once, few, many, or a class for an expanded clone.

J: TRBJ1-3; D: -; V: TRBV19; size: -; DNA: TGTGCCAGTAATGGGGAGAATGGGGGAAACACCATATATTTT; CDR3: CASNGENGGNTIYF
J: TRBJ2-1; D: -; V: TRBV29-1; size: -; DNA: TGCAGCGTTGCTAGTAATTCAAATGAGCAGTTCTTC; CDR3: CSVASNSNEQFF
J: TRBJ2-7; D: -; V: TRBV5-1; size: -; DNA: TGCGCCAGCAGCTTGGCCGGAGGGAGCCCCTACGAGCAGTACTTC; CDR3: CASSLAGGSPYEQYF
J: TRBJ2-1; D: TRBD1; V: TRBV2; size: few; DNA: TGTGCCAGCAGTGGGGACAGCCATGAGCAGTTCTTC; CDR3: CASSGDSHEQFF
J: TRBJ1-1; D: -; V: TRBV7-3; size: few; DNA: TGTGCCAGCAGCTTAAGGGGGGGGATGAACACTGAAGCTTTCTTT; CDR3: CASSLRGGMNTEAFF
J: TRBJ2-1; D: -; V: TRBV7-2; size: few; DNA: TGTGCCAGCAGCACTGGGACTTCCAATGAGCAGTTCTTC; CDR3: CASSTGTSNEQFF
J: TRBJ1-2; D: -; V: TRBV19; size: -; DNA: TGTGCCAGTAGCCCCACAGGGTCCCAAAACTATGGCTACACCTTC; CDR3: CASSPTGSQNYGYTF
J: TRBJ1-1; D: -; V: TRBV6-5; size: -; DNA: TGTGCCAGCAGTTACTATGGTCTTCCCAGAGGGGAAGCTTTCTTT; CDR3: CASSYYGLPRGEAFF
J: TRBJ2-2; D: TRBD1; V: TRBV10-1; size: -; DNA: TGCGCCAGCAGCATGGGACAGGGGAACACCGGGGAGCTGTTTTTT; CDR3: CASSMGQGNTGELFF
J: TRBJ2-2; D: TRBD1; V: TRBV4-1; size: -; DNA: TGCGCCAGCAGCCAAGAGGACAGGGCGAACACCGGGGAGCTGTTTTTT; CDR3: CASSQEDRANTGELFF
J: TRBJ2-7; D: -; V: TRBV7-9; size: -; DNA: TGTGCCAGCAGCTTAGGCGCCTACGAGCAGTACTTC; CDR3: CASSLGAYEQYF
J: TRBJ2-5; D: TRBD2; V: TRBV2; size: -; DNA: TGTGCCAGCAGTGGGATAGCGGGGGGCTCAGAGACCCAGTACTTC; CDR3: CASSGIAGGSETQYF
J: TRBJ2-1; D: TRBD2; V: TRBV10-3; size: -; DNA: TGTGCCATCAGAGCCTTTTCAGGGAAGTCAGGTAGCGGGGGGAACAATGAGCAGTTCTTC; CDR3: CAIRAFSGKSGSGGNNEQFF
J: TRBJ2-2; D: TRBD2; V: TRBV5-1; size: -; DNA: TGCGCCAGCAGCTTAGAGACCAACGGGGGGACCGGGGAGCTGTTTTTT; CDR3: CASSLETNGGTGELFF
J: TRBJ1-2; D: -; V: TRBV7-2; size: -; DNA: TGTGCCAGCAGCCTCGCCGGGACTTACCGCTACACCTTC; CDR3: CASSLAGTYRYTF
J: TRBJ1-2; D: -; V: TRBV30; size: -; DNA: TGTGCCTGGAGTCGTATCAGAGGCTACACCTTC; CDR3: CAWSRIRGYTF
J: TRBJ1-4; D: TRBD1; V: TRBV28; size: -; DNA: TGTGCCAGCAGTCAACGGACAGGGAATGAAAAACTGTTTTTT; CDR3: CASSQRTGNEKLFF
J: TRBJ2-4; D: TRBD1; V: TRBV11-3; size: once; DNA: TGTGCCAGCAGCGTCGGACAGGGGGAAGGCATTCAGTACTTC; CDR3: CASSVGQGEGIQYF
J: TRBJ2-7; D: TRBD2; V: TRBV6-1; size: -; DNA: TGTGCCAGCAGTGATAACGGGGGGTTAAACTACGAGCAGTACTTC; CDR3: CASSDNGGLNYEQYF
J: TRBJ2-7; D: -; V: TRBV5-1; size: once; DNA: TGCGCCACCAGTCCGGAGGGAAGCTTAAGGGGGGGCGAGCAGTACTTC; CDR3: CATSPEGSLRGGEQYF
J: TRBJ2-1; D: TRBD2; V: TRBV6-5; size: -; DNA: TGTGCCAGCAGTACCCGACTAGCGGGAGATAGGTTCTTC; CDR3: CASSTRLAGDRFF
J: TRBJ1-4; D: -; V: TRBV28; size: -; DNA: TGTGCCAGCACCCCTGCGAGAGGGTTCCGTGAAAAACTGTTTTTT; CDR3: CASTPARGFREKLFF
J: TRBJ2-7; D: -; V: TRBV7-9; size: -; DNA: TGTGCCAGCAGCTACGGGTTCGGCTCTAGATACGAGCAGTACTTC; CDR3: CASSYGFGSRYEQYF
J: TRBJ2-5; D: -; V: TRBV6-6; size: once; DNA: TGTGCCAGCGCCGCTGGGGGGTTGGAGACCCAGTACTTC; CDR3: CASAAGGLETQYF
J: TRBJ2-2; D: TRBD2; V: TRBV19; size: -; DNA: TGTGCCAGTAGCACCCCCCGGCTAGCGGGAGCCGGGGAGCTGTTTTTT; CDR3: CASSTPRLAGAGELFF
J: TRBJ1-2; D: TRBD1; V: TRBV4-1; size: -; DNA: TGCGCCAGCAGCCAAGATTTAAGGGGGCGAGCTGGTGGCTACACCTTC; CDR3: CASSQDLRGRAGGYTF